This record looks at one TCR beta chain sequence and its context. The antigen is undetermined. These data belong to a study of CD8+ T cells in alopecia areata. Sequencing relied on a cDNA template that was reverse transcribed from extracted RNA. Clones were sequenced by immunoSEQ multiplex PCR, and TCRdb holds only the in-frame ones, with some missing. The sample holds 20,000 or so clones; under 75% are singletons and the top ten take 6% to 7%. Study outcomes and limitations: Alphabeta T cells residing in normal skin are also sequenced in scalp samples.

CDR1 is SGHAT, CDR2 FQNNGV, per germline. CDR3 length: 14 amino acids. The V end was cut by 3 bases, the J end by 6 bases, with 12 bases between. Collected material from alopecia areata patients comprised lesional scalp punch biopsies and peripheral blood. This sequence joins TRBV11-2 and TRBJ2-1, with D possibly TRBD2 on 5 matching bases. The receptor comes from a human donor with alopecia areata. The specimen was skin, collected at week 0. The CDR3 DNA is TGTGCCAGCAGCTTTACTAACGGGGTCAATGAGCAGTTCTTC. Its translation: CASSFTNGVNEQFF.